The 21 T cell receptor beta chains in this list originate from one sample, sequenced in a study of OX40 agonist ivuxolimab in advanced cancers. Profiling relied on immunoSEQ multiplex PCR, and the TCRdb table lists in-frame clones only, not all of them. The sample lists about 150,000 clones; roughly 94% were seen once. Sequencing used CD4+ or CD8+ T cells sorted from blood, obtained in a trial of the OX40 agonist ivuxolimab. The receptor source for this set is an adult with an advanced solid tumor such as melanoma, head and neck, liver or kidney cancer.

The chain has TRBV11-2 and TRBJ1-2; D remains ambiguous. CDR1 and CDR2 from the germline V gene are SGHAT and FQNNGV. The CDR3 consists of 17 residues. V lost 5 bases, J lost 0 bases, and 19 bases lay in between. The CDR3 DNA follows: TGTGCCAGCAGCCCAGTGGGCTGGAGCTCTGCTAACTATGGCTACACCTTC. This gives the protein CASSPVGWSSANYGYTF.

As DNA, the CDR3 is TGTGCCAGTAGTATAGATGGGACAGGGGGCTACAATGAGCAGTTCTTC. This translates into CASSIDGTGGYNEQFF. The chain is built from TRBV19 and TRBJ2-1; TRBD1 matches 11 bases. The CDR3 is 16 residues long. Germline V lookup: CDR1 LNHDA, CDR2 SQIVND (reference sequence). The J segment lost 3 bases and the V segment lost 0 bases, leaving 1 base of the junction unmatched.

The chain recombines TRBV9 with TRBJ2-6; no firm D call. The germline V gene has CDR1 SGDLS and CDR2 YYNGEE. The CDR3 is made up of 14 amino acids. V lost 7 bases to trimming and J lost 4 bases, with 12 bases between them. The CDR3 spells CASGRTRGANVLTF. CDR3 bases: TGTGCCAGCGGCAGGACGCGAGGGGCCAACGTCCTGACTTTC.

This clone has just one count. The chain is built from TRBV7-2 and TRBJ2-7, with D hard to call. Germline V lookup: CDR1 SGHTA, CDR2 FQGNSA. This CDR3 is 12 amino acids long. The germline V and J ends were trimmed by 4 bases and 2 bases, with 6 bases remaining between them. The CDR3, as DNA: TGTGCCAGCAGCTCTAGTCCCTACGAGCAGTACTTC. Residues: CASSSSPYEQYF.

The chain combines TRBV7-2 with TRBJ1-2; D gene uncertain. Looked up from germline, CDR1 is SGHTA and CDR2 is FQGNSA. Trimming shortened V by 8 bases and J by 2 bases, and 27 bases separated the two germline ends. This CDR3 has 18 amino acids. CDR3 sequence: CASHPRGGSRGENYGYTF. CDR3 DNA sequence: TGTGCCAGCCACCCTCGGGGTGGCAGTCGGGGAGAAAACTATGGCTACACCTTC.

CDR3: CASEAQGGYIYEQYF. CDR3 coding DNA: TGCGCCTCCGAGGCACAGGGTGGGTACATCTACGAGCAGTACTTC. This chain links TRBV10-2 with TRBJ2-7; possible D gene TRBD1, 6 bases. Germline CDR1 is WSHSY and CDR2 is SAAADI. The CDR3 runs 15 residues. Between the trimmed V and J ends, which lost 11 bases and 3 bases, there was a span of 23 bases.

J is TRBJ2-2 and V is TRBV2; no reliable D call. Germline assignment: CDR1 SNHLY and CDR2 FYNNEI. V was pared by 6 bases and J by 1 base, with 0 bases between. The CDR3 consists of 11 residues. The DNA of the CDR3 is TGTGCCAGCAGGAACACCGGGGAGCTGTTTTTT. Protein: CASRNTGELFF.

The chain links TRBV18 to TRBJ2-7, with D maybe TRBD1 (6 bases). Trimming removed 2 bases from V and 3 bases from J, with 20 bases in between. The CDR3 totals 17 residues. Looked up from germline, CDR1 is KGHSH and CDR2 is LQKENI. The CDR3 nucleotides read TGTGCCAGCTCACCAATCGAGAGCAGGGGTGGAGGCTACGAGCAGTACTTC. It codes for CASSPIESRGGGYEQYF.

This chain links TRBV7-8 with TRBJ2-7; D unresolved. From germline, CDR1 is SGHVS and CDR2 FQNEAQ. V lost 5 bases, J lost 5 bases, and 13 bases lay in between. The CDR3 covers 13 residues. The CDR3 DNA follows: TGTGCCAGCAGCACCGAGACGGTTAACGAGCAGTACTTC. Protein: CASSTETVNEQYF.

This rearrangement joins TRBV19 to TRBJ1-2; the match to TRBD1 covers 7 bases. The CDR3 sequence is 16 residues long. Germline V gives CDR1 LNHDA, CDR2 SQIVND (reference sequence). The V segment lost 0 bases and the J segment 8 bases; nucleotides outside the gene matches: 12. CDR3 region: CASSIDWQGQTTGYTF. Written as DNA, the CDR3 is TGTGCCAGTAGTATAGATTGGCAGGGACAGACAACCGGCTACACCTTC.

CDR3 nucleotides: TGCGCCAGCAGTGAGGCGGGGGGCTATTACACAGATACGCAGTATTTT. This gives the protein CASSEAGGYYTDTQYF. J is TRBJ2-3 and V is TRBV10-1, with 8 bases identical to TRBD2. The germline gives CDR1 WNHNN, CDR2 SYGVQD (reference sequence). This CDR3 is built from 16 residues. With V trimmed by 2 bases and J by 2 bases, 6 bases remained unmatched.

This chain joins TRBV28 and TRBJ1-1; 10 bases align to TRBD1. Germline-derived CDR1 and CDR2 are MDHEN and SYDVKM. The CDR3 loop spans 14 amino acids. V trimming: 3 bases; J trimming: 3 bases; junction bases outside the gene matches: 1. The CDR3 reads CASSLGTGDTEAFF. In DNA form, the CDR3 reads TGTGCCAGCAGTTTGGGGACAGGGGACACTGAAGCTTTCTTT.

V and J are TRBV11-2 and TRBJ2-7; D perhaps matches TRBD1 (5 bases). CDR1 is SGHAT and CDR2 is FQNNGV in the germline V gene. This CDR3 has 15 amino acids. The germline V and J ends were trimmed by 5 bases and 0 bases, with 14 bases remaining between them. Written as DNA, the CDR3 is TGTGCCAGCAGCGTGGGGCAGGGTCCCTCCTACGAGCAGTACTTC. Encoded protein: CASSVGQGPSYEQYF. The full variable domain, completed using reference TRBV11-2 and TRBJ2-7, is EAGVAQSPRYKIIEKRQSVAFWCNPISGHATLYWYQQILGQGPKLLIQFQNNGVVDDSQLPKDRFSAERLKGVDSTLKIQPAKLEDSAVYLCASSVGQGPSYEQYFGPGTRLTVT.

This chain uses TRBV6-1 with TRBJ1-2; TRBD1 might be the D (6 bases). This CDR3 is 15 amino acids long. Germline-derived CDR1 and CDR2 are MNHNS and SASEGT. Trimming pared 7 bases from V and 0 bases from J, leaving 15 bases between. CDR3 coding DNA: TGTGCCAGCATCCTTGGGACATTCGCTAACTATGGCTACACCTTC. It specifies CASILGTFANYGYTF.

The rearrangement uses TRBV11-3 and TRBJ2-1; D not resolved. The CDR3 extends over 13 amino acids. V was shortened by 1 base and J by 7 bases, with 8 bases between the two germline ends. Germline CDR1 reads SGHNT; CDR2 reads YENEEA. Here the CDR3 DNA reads TGTGCCAGCAGCTTAGCCCGTGAAAATGAGCAGTTCTTC. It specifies CASSLARENEQFF.

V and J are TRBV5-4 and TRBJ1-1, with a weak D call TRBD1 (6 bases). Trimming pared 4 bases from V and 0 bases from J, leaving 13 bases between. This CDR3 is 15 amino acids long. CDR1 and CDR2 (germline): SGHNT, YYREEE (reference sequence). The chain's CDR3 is CASSPGTRVNTEAFF. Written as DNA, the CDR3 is TGTGCCAGCAGCCCCGGGACAAGGGTGAACACTGAAGCTTTCTTT.

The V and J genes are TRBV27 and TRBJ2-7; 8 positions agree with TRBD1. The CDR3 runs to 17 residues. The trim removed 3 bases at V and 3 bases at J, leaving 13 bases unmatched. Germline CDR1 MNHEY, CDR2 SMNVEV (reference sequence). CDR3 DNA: TGTGCCAGCAGTTTCATACGAGACACAGGGGGTGGCTACGAGCAGTACTTC. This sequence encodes CASSFIRDTGGGYEQYF.

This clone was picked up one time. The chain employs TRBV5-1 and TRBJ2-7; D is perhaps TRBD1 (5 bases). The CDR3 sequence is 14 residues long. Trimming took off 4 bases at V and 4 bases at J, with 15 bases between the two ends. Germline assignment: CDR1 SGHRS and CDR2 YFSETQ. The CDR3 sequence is CASSVGERGYEQYF. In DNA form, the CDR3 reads TGCGCCAGCAGCGTAGGGGAAAGGGGTTACGAGCAGTACTTC.

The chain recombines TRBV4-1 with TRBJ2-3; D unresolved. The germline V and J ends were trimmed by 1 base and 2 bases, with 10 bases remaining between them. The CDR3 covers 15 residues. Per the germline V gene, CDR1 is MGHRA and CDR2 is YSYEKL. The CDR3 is CASSQVAGTTDTQYF. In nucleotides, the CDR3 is TGCGCCAGCAGCCAAGTGGCAGGAACCACAGATACGCAGTATTTT.

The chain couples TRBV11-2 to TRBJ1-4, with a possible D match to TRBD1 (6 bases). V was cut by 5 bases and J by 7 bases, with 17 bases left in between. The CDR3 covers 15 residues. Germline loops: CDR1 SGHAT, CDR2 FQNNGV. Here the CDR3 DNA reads TGTGCCAGCAGCACTCAGGGGTCGGTCGGTGAAAAACTGTTTTTT. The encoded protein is CASSTQGSVGEKLFF.

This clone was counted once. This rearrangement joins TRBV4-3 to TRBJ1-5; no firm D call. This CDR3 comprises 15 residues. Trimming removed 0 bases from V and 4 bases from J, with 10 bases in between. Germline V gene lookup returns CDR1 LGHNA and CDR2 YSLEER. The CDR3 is CASSQDFTPNQPQHF. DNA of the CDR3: TGCGCCAGCAGCCAAGATTTTACCCCAAATCAGCCCCAGCATTTT.